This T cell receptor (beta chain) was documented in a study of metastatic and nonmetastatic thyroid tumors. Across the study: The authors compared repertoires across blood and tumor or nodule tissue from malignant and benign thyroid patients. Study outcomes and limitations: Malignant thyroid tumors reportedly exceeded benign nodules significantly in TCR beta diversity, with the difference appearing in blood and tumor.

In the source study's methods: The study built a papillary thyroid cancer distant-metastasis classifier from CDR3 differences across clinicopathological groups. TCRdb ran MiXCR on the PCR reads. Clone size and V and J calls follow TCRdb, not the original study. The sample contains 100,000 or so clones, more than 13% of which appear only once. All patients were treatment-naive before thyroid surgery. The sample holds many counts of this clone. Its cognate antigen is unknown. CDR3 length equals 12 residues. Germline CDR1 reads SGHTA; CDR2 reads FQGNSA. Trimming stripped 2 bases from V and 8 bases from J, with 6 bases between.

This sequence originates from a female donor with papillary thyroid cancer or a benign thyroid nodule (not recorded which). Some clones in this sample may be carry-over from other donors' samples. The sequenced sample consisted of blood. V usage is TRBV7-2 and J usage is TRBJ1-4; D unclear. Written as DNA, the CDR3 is TGTGCCAGCAGCTTACACGGGGAAAAACTGTTTTTT. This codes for CASSLHGEKLFF.